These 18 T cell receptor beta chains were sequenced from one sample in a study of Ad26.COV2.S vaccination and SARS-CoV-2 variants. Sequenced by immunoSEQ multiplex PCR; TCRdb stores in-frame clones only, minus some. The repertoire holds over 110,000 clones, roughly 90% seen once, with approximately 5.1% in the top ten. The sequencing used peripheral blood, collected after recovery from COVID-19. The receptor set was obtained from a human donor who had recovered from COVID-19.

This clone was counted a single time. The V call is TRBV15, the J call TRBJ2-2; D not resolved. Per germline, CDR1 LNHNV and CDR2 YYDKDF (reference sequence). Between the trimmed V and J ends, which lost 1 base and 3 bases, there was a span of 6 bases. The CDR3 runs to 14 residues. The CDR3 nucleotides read TGTGCCACCAGCAGAGGACTGGACACCGGGGAGCTGTTTTTT. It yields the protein CATSRGLDTGELFF.

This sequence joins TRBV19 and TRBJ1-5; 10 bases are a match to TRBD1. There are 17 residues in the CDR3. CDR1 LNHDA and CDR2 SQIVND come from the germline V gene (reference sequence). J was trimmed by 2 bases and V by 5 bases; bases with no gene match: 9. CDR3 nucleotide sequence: TGTGCCAGTAGTCCGTTGGGGACAGGGGTGGGCAATCAGCCCCAGCATTTT. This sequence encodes CASSPLGTGVGNQPQHF. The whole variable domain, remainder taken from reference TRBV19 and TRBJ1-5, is DGGITQSPKYLFRKEGQNVTLSCEQNLNHDAMYWYRQDPGQGLRLIYYSQIVNDFQKGDIAEGYSVSREKKESFPLTVTSAQKNPTAFYLCASSPLGTGVGNQPQHFGDGTRLSIL.

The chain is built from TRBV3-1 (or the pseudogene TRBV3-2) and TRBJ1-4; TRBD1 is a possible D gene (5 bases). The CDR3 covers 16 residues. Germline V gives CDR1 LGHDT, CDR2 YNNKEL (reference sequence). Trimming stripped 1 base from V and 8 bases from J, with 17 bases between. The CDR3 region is CASSQVGAAGREKLFF. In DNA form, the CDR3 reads TGTGCCAGCAGCCAAGTCGGGGCGGCAGGGCGGGAAAAACTGTTTTTT.

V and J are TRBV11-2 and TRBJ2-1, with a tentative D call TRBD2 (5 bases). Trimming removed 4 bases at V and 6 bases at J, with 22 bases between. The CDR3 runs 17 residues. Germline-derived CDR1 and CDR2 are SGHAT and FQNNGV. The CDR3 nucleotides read TGTGCCAGCAGCTCAAGTGGAGGTTTTGGGTACGTCAATGAGCAGTTCTTC. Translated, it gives CASSSSGGFGYVNEQFF. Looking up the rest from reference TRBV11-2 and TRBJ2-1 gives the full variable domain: EAGVAQSPRYKIIEKRQSVAFWCNPISGHATLYWYQQILGQGPKLLIQFQNNGVVDDSQLPKDRFSAERLKGVDSTLKIQPAKLEDSAVYLCASSSSGGFGYVNEQFFGPGTRLTVL.

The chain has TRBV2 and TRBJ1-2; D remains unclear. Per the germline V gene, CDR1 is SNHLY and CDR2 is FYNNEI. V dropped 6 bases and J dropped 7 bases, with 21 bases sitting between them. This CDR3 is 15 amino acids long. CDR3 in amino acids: CASRKRDSTMAGYTF. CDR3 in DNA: TGTGCCAGCAGGAAAAGGGATTCCACTATGGCTGGCTACACCTTC. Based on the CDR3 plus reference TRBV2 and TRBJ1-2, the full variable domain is EPEVTQTPSHQVTQMGQEVILRCVPISNHLYFYWYRQILGQKVEFLVSFYNNEISEKSEIFDDQFSVERPDGSNFTLKIRSTKLEDSAMYFCASRKRDSTMAGYTFGSGTRLTVV.

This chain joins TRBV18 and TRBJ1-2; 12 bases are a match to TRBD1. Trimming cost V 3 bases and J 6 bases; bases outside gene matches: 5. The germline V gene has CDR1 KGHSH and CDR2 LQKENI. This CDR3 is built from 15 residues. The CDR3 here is CASSPSGTGGDGYTF. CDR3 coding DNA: TGTGCCAGCTCACCCTCCGGGACAGGGGGCGATGGCTACACCTTC. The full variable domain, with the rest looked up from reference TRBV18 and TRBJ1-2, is NAGVMQNPRHLVRRRGQEARLRCSPMKGHSHVYWYRQLPEEGLKFMVYLQKENIIDESGMPKERFSAEFPKEGPSILRIQQVVRGDSAAYFCASSPSGTGGDGYTFGSGTRLTVV.

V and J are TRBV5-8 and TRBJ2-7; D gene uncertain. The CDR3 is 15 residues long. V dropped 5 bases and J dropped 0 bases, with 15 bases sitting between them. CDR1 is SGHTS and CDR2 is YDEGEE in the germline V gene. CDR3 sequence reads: CASSLGTGSSYEQYF. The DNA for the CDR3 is TGTGCCAGCAGTCTAGGTACCGGTAGCTCCTACGAGCAGTACTTC.

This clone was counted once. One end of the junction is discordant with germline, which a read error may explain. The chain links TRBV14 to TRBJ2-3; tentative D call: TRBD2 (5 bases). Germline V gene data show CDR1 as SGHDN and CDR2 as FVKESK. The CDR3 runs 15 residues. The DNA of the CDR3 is TGTGCCAGCAGCCAAGTTAGGTGGAATGGCTCTAGCCCGGATTTT. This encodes CASSQVRWNGSSPDF.

CDR3 loop: CASSQAAVPPYNEQFF. The CDR3 bases are TGTGCCAGCAGCCAAGCCGCGGTCCCCCCCTACAATGAGCAGTTCTTC. This sequence joins TRBV14 and TRBJ2-1; D is ambiguous. CDR1 SGHDN and CDR2 FVKESK come from the germline V gene. With 1 base removed from V and 2 bases from J, the gap between germline ends came to 12 bases. The CDR3 runs 16 residues.

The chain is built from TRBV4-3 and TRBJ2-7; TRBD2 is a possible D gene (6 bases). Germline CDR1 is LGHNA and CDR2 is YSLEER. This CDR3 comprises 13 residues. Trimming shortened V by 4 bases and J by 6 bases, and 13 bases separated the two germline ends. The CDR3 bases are TGCGCCAGCAGCCTCGGACTCGGGGGCGAGCAGTACTTC. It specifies CASSLGLGGEQYF.

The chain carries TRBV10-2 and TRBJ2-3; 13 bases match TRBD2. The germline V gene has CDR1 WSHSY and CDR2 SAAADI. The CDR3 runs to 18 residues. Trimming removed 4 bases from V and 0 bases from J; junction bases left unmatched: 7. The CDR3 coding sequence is TGCGCCAGCAGTGGAGACTGGACTAGCGGGGGTAGCACAGATACGCAGTATTTT. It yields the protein CASSGDWTSGGSTDTQYF.

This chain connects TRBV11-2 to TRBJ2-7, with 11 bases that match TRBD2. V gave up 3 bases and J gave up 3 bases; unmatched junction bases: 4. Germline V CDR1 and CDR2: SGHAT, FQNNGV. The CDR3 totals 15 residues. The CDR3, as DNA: TGTGCCAGCAGCTTTAGCGGGGGGGGGTACTACGAGCAGTACTTC. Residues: CASSFSGGGYYEQYF.

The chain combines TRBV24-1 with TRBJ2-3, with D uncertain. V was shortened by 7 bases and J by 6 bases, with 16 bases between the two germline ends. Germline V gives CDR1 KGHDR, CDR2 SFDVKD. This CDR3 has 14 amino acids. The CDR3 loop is CATSPKPPADTQYF. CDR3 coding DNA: TGTGCCACCAGCCCGAAACCCCCGGCTGATACGCAGTATTTT.

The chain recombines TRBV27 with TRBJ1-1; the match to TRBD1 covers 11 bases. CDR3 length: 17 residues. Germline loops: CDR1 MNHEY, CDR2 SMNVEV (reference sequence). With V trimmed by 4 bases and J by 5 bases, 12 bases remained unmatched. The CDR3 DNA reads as TGTGCCAGCAGTTCATTCACTTCCGGGACAGGGGGTACTGAAGCTTTCTTT. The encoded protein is CASSSFTSGTGGTEAFF.

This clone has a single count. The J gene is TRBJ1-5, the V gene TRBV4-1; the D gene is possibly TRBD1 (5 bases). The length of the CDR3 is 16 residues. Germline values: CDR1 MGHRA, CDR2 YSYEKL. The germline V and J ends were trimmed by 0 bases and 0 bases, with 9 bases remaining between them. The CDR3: CASSQESGSSNQPQHF. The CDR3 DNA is TGCGCCAGCAGCCAAGAGTCAGGGAGTAGCAATCAGCCCCAGCATTTT.

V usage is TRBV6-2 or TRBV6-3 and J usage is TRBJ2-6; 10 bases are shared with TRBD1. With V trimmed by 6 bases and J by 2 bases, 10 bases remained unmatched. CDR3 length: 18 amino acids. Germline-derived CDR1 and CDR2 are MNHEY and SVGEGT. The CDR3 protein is CASSPRGTGAAGANVLTF. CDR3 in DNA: TGTGCCAGCAGCCCGCGAGGGACAGGGGCGGCTGGGGCCAACGTCCTGACTTTC.

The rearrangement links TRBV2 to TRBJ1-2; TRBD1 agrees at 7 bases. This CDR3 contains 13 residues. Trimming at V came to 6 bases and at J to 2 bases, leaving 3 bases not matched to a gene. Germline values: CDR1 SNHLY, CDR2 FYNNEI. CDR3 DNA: TGTGCCAGCAGGGGACAGCAAAACTATGGCTACACCTTC. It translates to CASRGQQNYGYTF.

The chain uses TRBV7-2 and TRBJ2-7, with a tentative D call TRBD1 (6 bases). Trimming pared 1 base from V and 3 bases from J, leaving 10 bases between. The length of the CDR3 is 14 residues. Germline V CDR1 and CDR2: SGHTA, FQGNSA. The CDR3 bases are TGTGCCAGCAGCTTAGATGCGACAGGCTACGAGCAGTACTTC. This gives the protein CASSLDATGYEQYF.